The source of this T cell receptor beta chain is a study of CD8+ T cells in alopecia areata. Overall study findings and caveats: Tissue-resident alphabeta T cells belonging to normal skin likewise get sequenced within scalp specimens.

Worth noting for this clone: Its antigen is not known.

Both peripheral blood and punch biopsies of lesional scalp skin were obtained from patients who had alopecia areata. The ends were cut back, 3 bases at V and 7 bases at J, with 19 bases in the middle. This CDR3 is built from 17 residues. Germline lookup yields CDR1 MNHEY and CDR2 SMNVEV (reference sequence). RNA, once extracted, was reverse transcribed into cDNA for use as the sequencing template. Method: immunoSEQ multiplex PCR; TCRdb's copy keeps in-frame clones and lacks some. The sample records some 56,000 clones, over 95% being singletons. V is TRBV27 and J is TRBJ1-6; D is possibly TRBD1 (5 bases). This TCR was recovered from a human donor with alopecia areata. Sequencing used CD8+ T cells sorted from blood, obtained at week 0. Here the CDR3 reads CASSLLPSGLLNSPLHF. CDR3 nucleotide sequence: TGTGCCAGCAGTTTGCTCCCCTCGGGACTTTTAAATTCACCCCTCCACTTT.